These T cell receptor beta chains were read from a single sample in a study of shared clonotypes between healthy human individuals. The protocol was immunoSEQ multiplex PCR, while the TCRdb copy is restricted to in-frame clones and leaves out a portion. The sample shows a few million clones, almost 96% of them seen only once. The sequencing input was naive CD4+ T cells sorted from blood. The receptors shown here come from a man younger than 30 in good health. CDR3s include the opening cysteine and the closing phenylalanine or tryptophan. The size entry is marked missing in some rows and otherwise reads once, few, many or a size class.

size	V	J	CDR3
-	TRBV7-9	TRBJ2-7	CASSWGQSYEQYF
-	TRBV13	TRBJ2-7	CASSLPGGSYEQYF
-	TRBV7-9	TRBJ1-5	CASSPLGAHQPQHF
once	TRBV30	TRBJ2-1	CAWTGGINEQFF
-	TRBV6-5	TRBJ2-2	CATVDRARSGELFF
-	TRBV5-6	TRBJ2-3	CASSLPRGSTDTQYF
-	TRBV6-1	TRBJ1-1	CASSKDRGVSTEAFF
-	TRBV6-5	TRBJ2-7	CASSYSPQAGLEQYF
once	TRBV18	TRBJ1-1	CASSTPLDKNTEAFF
-	TRBV30	TRBJ2-7	CAWSVLPAGGAEQYF